This T cell receptor beta chain is from a study of T-cell memory formation after mild COVID-19 (dated by TCRdb to the early 2020s). Regarding the research as a whole: TCR sequence clusters from the two donors were largely donor specific. In a couple of donors, T-cell clones that expanded and contracted after mild COVID-19 were tracked by sequencing TCRalpha and TCRbeta repertoires over time. The cohort comprised two young, previously healthy adult volunteers, one female and one male.

Results the study describes overall, beyond this receptor: Contracting CD4+ clones turned up mainly in the CM and EM memory subsets, whereas EMRA was where CD8+ clones were enriched. Whether the second-wave clones peaking on day 37 were SARS-CoV-2 specific was not confirmed. Balanced CD4/CD8 phenotypes were observed for clones contracting from day 15 to 85, whereas a bias towards CD4+ was observed for a second wave of clones expanding from day 15 to 37. Only two mild cases were covered by the study, and larger cohorts that include severe cases with pre-infection samples were considered necessary. The detection of some responding clones in pre-infection memory suggests that pre-existing cross-reactive memory T cells joined the SARS-CoV-2 response.

This clonotype has ten or more counts. No cognate antigen has been identified for it. One base away there is no much larger clone; base qualities are not given. PBMCs were isolated by Ficoll-Paque density gradient centrifugation. From a lookup of the germline V gene, CDR1 and CDR2 are KGHSH and LQKENI. The CDR3 runs 11 amino acids, cysteine and phenylalanine included. Left in the record is the CDR3 DNA by itself, 33 bases read in frame from the first base. Trimming costs V 5 bases and J 4 bases, and their ends lie 6 bases apart. The reads were generated on an Illumina NovaSeq 6000. Using 5'RACE with constant-segment primers, TCRalpha and TCRbeta cDNA libraries were constructed, with sample barcodes and unique molecular identifiers added in the process. RNA was extracted from every sample with Trizol reagent. The libraries were amplified in two PCR steps, and the second step added a second sample barcode and Illumina TruSeq adapters. The libraries were sequenced on an Illumina NovaSeq using 2 x 150 bp paired-end reads. The authors' analysis ran thus. Demultiplexing of reads and collapsing into UMI-guided consensus sequences were performed with migec v1.2.7. Using mixcr v2.1.11, the UMI consensuses were aligned to TRA and TRB V and J templates and assembled into clonotypes. Clonotypes were classified as expanded or contracted when called significant by both edgeR and NoisET, with noise models trained on biological replicates. For edgeR calls, the cutoffs were a false discovery rate-adjusted p below 0.01 and a log2 fold-change threshold of 1. As an exploratory analysis of dynamics, max-normalized trajectories of the 1000 most abundant clonotypes were examined by PCA with hierarchical clustering. Separately sequenced CD4+ and CD8+ repertoires were used to assign a CD4 or CD8 phenotype to each responding clone. TCRdb's own reprocessing of the public reads used fastp at Q25 and MiXCR and kept productive beta chains. Entries are consolidated by CDR3 protein sequence, retaining the most common genes and DNA. The V and J calls come from TCRdb's annotation, not from the publication. The sample table holds about 260,000 distinct CDR3 sequences, of which around 15% were seen once. Roughly 22% of the sample lies in the top ten.

The rearrangement joined TRBV18 to TRBJ2-7, with no confidently assigned D gene. This clonotype was obtained from a man aged 18 to 30 who had mild COVID-19 (a few samples of this study predate the infection). The sample titles of this study are shuffled in the database, so cell type and time point are left out; the donor was told from shared clones. The sequenced sample was PBMCs or a T cell subset sorted from them (not recorded which). The encoded CDR3 is CASSSDYEQYF. The bases are TGTGCCAGCTCATCTGATTACGAGCAGTACTTC.